Listed below are T cell receptor beta chains from one sample, sequenced in a study of PD-1 blockade in classical Hodgkin lymphoma. Data came from immunoSEQ multiplex PCR; TCRdb stores just in-frame clones and leaves some out. The data hold 20,000 to 25,000 clones, with more than 75% observed a single time. The material sequenced was peripheral blood mononuclear cells (PBMCs), taken before the fourth cycle of nivolumab. Receptor source: a human donor with classical Hodgkin lymphoma. The CDR3 runs from the conserved cysteine through the conserved F or W. Each record gives: V gene, clone size, J gene, D gene, CDR3 DNA, CDR3 protein. A D gene is named only where the DNA matches it firmly. Rows give clone size only sometimes, using once, few, many, or a class for an expanded clone.

TRBV19	-	TRBJ2-7	TRBD2	TGTGCCAGTAGTATGTTCCCCAGCGGGAGGGCAAACGTAGGAGACTACGAGCAGTACTTC	CASSMFPSGRANVGDYEQYF
TRBV30	-	TRBJ2-6	-	TGTGCCTGGAGGCAGTTCAGCTCTGGGGCCAACGTCCTGACTTTC	CAWRQFSSGANVLTF
TRBV5-8	-	TRBJ1-5	TRBD1	TGTGCCAGCAGCCCAGGGTGGACAGGGGGCCGGATTCAGCCCCAGCATTTT	CASSPGWTGGRIQPQHF
TRBV11-3	-	TRBJ2-1	TRBD2	TGTGCCAGCAGCTTAGTGGTGTCGGGGGGGCCCAATGAGCAGTTCTTC	CASSLVVSGGPNEQFF
TRBV7-9	-	TRBJ2-2	-	TGTGCCAGCAGCCTGGCCGGGGCCGGGGAGCTGTTTTTT	CASSLAGAGELFF
TRBV7-9	-	TRBJ1-1	-	TGTGCCAGCAGCGGGAATATCGCTGAAGCTTTCTTT	CASSGNIAEAFF
TRBV7-2	-	TRBJ2-3	TRBD1	TGTGCCAGCAGCACTGGGACAGGGGGCACAGATACGCAGTATTTT	CASSTGTGGTDTQYF
TRBV7-6	-	TRBJ2-3	-	TGTGCCAGCAGCAGGGGGGCGACTAGACGCGCAGATACGCAGTATTTT	CASSRGATRRADTQYF
TRBV19	-	TRBJ2-1	-	TGTGCCAGTAGTATTCGGACCTCAGGTGAGCAGTTCTTC	CASSIRTSGEQFF
TRBV11-2	-	TRBJ2-3	-	TGTGCCAGCAGCTTAACAGGAGGTATCACAGATACGCAGTATTTT	CASSLTGGITDTQYF
TRBV10-1	-	TRBJ1-4	-	TGCGCCAGCAGTGAAGGGTCCACTAATGAAAAACTGTTTTTT	CASSEGSTNEKLFF
TRBV5-1	few	TRBJ1-1	-	TGCGCCAGCAGCTCCCGAGGGGTGAACACTGAAGCTTTCTTT	CASSSRGVNTEAFF
TRBV10-3	-	TRBJ1-5	-	TGTGCCATCAGTGGATTTAATCAGCCCCAGCATTTT	CAISGFNQPQHF
TRBV7-3	-	TRBJ2-3	-	TGTGCCAGCAGCTTACATGGGACCACGGGAGATACGCAGTATTTT	CASSLHGTTGDTQYF
TRBV27	-	TRBJ1-1	-	TGTGCCAGCAGTTTATCTGGTGTAACCCCCGAAGCTTTCTTT	CASSLSGVTPEAFF
TRBV10-2	once	TRBJ2-2	TRBD2	TGCGCCAGCAGTGCACCGGGACTAGGGTTATCCGGGGAGCTGTTTTTT	CASSAPGLGLSGELFF
TRBV27	once	TRBJ1-1	-	TGTGCCAGCAGTATCAGGGGAGGGAACACTGAAGCTTTCTTT	CASSIRGGNTEAFF
TRBV29-1	-	TRBJ2-3	TRBD2	TGCAGCGTTGAAAGGTGGACTAGCGGGGGGACAGATACGCAGTATTTT	CSVERWTSGGTDTQYF
TRBV21-1	-	TRBJ1-2	-	TGTGCCAGCAGCAAAGAAAAGCCAGGGACAGGTCCGGTGTTAAGGGGCTACACCTTC	CASSKEKPGTGPVLRGYTF
TRBV6-1	few	TRBJ2-7	-	TGTGCCAGCAGGCGGGGCCCCTACGAGCAGTACTTC	CASRRGPYEQYF
TRBV7-3	-	TRBJ2-3	-	TGTGCCAGCAGCTTTCTGGGCCCTCCTACGACAGATACGCAGTATTTT	CASSFLGPPTTDTQYF